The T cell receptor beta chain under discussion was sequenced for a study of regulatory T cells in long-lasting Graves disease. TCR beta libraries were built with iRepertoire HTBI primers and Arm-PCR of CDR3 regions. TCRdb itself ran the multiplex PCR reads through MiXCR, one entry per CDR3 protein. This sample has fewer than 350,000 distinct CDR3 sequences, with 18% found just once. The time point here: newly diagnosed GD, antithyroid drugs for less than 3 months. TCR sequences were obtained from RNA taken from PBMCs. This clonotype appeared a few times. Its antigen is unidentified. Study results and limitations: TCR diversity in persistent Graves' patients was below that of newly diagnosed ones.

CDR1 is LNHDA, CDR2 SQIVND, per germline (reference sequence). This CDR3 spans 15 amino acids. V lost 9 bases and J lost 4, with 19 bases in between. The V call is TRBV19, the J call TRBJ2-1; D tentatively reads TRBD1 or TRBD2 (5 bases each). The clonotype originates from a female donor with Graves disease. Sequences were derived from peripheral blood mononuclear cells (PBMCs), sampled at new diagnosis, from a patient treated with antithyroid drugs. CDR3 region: CASTVLAGTYNEQFF. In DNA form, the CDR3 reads TGTGCCAGCACCGTCTTGGCAGGGACGTACAATGAGCAGTTCTTC.